The sequence of this T cell receptor beta chain was determined in a study of cytomegalovirus exposure and HLA in healthy donors. Germline V lookup: CDR1 MDHEN, CDR2 SYDVKM. Trimming took 5 bases from V and 1 from J, leaving 12 bases between them. This CDR3 has 15 residues. Regarding the study as a whole: Published work reported that the classifier diagnosed cytomegalovirus status with high specificity and sensitivity. Among TCR beta chains, those listed as cytomegalovirus-associated numbered around 160. Most likely, a cluster of highly shared sequence variants arose as a sequencing artifact.

Donors consisted of healthy bone marrow donors. Primers included in the PCR were 60 Vbeta and 13 Jbeta primers. TCRdb's table, derived via immunoSEQ multiplex PCR, lists solely in-frame clones and lacks some. The table has 65,000 to 90,000 clones, under 85% seen once. Concerning this clone: Its antigen is as yet unknown.

This receptor was identified in a woman in her thirties or forties in good health and CMV-seropositive. The gene calls are TRBV28 and TRBJ2-1; D ambiguous. The sequenced sample was PBMCs. The CDR3 region is CASSKGGSSYNEQFF. As DNA, the CDR3 is TGTGCCAGCAGTAAAGGCGGATCTTCCTACAATGAGCAGTTCTTC.